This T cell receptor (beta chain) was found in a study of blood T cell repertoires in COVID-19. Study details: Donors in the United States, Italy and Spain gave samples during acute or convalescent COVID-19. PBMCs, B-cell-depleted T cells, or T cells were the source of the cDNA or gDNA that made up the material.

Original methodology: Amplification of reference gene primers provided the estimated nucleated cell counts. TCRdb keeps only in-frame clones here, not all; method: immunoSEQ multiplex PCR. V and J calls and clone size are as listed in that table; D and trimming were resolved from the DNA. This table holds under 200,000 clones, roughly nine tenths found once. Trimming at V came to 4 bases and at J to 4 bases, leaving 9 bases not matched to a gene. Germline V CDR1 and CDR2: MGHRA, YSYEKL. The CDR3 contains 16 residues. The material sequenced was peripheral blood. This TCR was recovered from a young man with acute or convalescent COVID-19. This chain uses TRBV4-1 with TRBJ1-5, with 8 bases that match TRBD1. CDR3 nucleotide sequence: TGCGCCAGCAGCCCAACAGGGGGTGCCTTGAATCAGCCCCAGCATTTT. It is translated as CASSPTGGALNQPQHF.